Following are 14 T cell receptor beta chains from one sample sequenced in a study of glioma-infiltrating T cells. Using RNA template, CDR3s of TCR alpha and beta were amplified with iRepertoire arm-PCR. TCRdb re-derived calls from the multiplex PCR reads in MiXCR, one entry per CDR3 protein. The sample has 93,000 or so distinct CDR3 sequences, around 31% seen once. The specimen was glioma tissue, nonneoplastic brain tissue, or PBMCs (not recorded which). These receptors were obtained from a human donor with low-grade glioma or glioblastoma, undergoing nonglioma brain surgery, or in good health (not recorded which).

For this clonotype: A much larger clone differs by one base, so this may be a read error. The V call is TRBV10-3, the J call TRBJ2-5; 9 bases fit TRBD1. Germline CDR1 reads ENHRY; CDR2 reads SYGVKD. CDR3 length equals 14 residues. As DNA, the CDR3 is TGTGCCATCAGTCCGGGACAGGGATTGAAGACCCATTACTTC. This sequence encodes CAISPGQGLKTHYF.

This clonotype turned up a few times. The CDR3: CASSIGTSGTYNEQFF. As DNA, the CDR3 is TGTGCCAGTAGTATAGGTACTAGCGGGACTTACAATGAGCAGTTCTTC. The V call is TRBV19, the J call TRBJ2-1, with 10 bases fitting TRBD2. The V segment lost 1 base and the J segment 4 bases; nucleotides outside the gene matches: 4. From germline, CDR1 is LNHDA and CDR2 SQIVND (reference sequence). The CDR3 is 16 amino acids.

For this clonotype: At one end, the junction sequence differs from germline, possibly due to a read error. V is TRBV7-2 and J is TRBJ2-1; D gene unclear. In germline, CDR1 is SGHTA, CDR2 FQGNSA. This CDR3 is 14 amino acids long. The CDR3 DNA is TGTGCCAGCAGCCAAGCCCGGAATGACAATGAGCAGCTCTTC. Protein: CASSQARNDNEQLF.

The genes are TRBV4-2 and TRBJ2-1; 7 positions match TRBD2. V gave up 1 base and J gave up 0 bases; unmatched junction bases: 3. Germline CDR1 LGHNA, CDR2 YNFKEQ. CDR3 size: 16 residues. CDR3 nucleotide sequence: TGTGCCAGCAGCCAAGGACTAGCCCGCTCCTACAATGAGCAGTTCTTC. Protein: CASSQGLARSYNEQFF.

Comment on this clonotype: A much larger clone sits a single nucleotide away, making a read error possible. The genes are TRBV27 and TRBJ2-5, with D possibly TRBD2 on 6 matching bases. Germline values: CDR1 MNHEY, CDR2 SMNVEV (reference sequence). This CDR3 region has 14 residues. The CDR3 loop reads CATSLGLPQETQYF. The DNA for the CDR3 is TGTGCCACCAGTTTGGGACTCCCGCAAGAGACCCAGTACTTC.

This chain links TRBV3-1 with TRBJ2-3; no firm D call. The germline V and J ends were trimmed by 3 bases and 8 bases, with 9 bases remaining between them. Germline-derived CDR1 and CDR2 are LGHDT and YNNKEL (reference sequence). The CDR3 extends over 12 amino acids. Written as DNA, the CDR3 is TGTGCCAGCAGCCAGACGACGGGTACGCAGTATTTT. Its protein product is CASSQTTGTQYF.

As to this clonotype: Compared with germline, one end of the junction differs, possibly owing to a read error. The rearrangement joins TRBV20-1 to TRBJ1-5, with D perhaps matching TRBD1 (5 bases). Germline CDR1 is DFQATT and CDR2 is SNEGSKA (reference sequence). The CDR3 runs 13 residues. The CDR3 is CSESGDSSQPQHF. CDR3 sequence (DNA): TGCAGTGAATCGGGGGATAGCAGTCAGCCCCAGCATTTT.

A few counts support this clonotype. The rearrangement links TRBV12-3 or TRBV12-4 to TRBJ2-1, with 10 bases identical to TRBD1. There are 15 residues in the CDR3. V trimming: 3 bases; J trimming: 6 bases; junction bases outside the gene matches: 5. DNA of the CDR3: TGTGCCAGCAGTTTGCCGGACAGGGGGTTCAATGAGCAGTTCTTC. It encodes CASSLPDRGFNEQFF.

In this sample, this clonotype turned up a few times. This chain joins TRBV3-1 and TRBJ1-2; D unresolved. The V gene lost 0 bases and the J gene lost 13 bases, with 21 bases spanning the gap. This CDR3 spans 15 amino acids. CDR1 is LGHDT and CDR2 is YNNKEL in the germline V gene (reference sequence). CDR3 sequence reads: CASSQDVRTPDEATF. In nucleotides, the CDR3 is TGTGCCAGCAGCCAAGATGTGAGGACCCCGGATGAAGCCACCTTC.

This clonotype was detected only a few times. The chain carries TRBV15 and TRBJ2-2; D is ambiguous. With 1 base removed from V and 4 bases from J, the gap between germline ends came to 10 bases. The CDR3 is 15 residues long. The germline gives CDR1 LNHNV, CDR2 YYDKDF (reference sequence). CDR3 sequence reads: CATSRARSLTGELFF. CDR3 DNA: TGTGCCACCAGCAGAGCCCGAAGCCTCACCGGGGAGCTGTTTTTT.

This clonotype was recorded at least ten times. The rearrangement uses TRBV28 and TRBJ1-5; D gene unclear. The CDR3 has 12 amino acids. Germline CDR1 and CDR2: MDHEN and SYDVKM. Trimming took off 7 bases at V and 0 bases at J, with 4 bases between the two ends. DNA of the CDR3: TGTGCCAGCAAGACTAGCAATCAGCCCCAGCATTTT. It encodes CASKTSNQPQHF.

This clonotype was counted at least ten times. The genes are TRBV7-2 and TRBJ2-2, with unresolved D. This CDR3 comprises 13 residues. Germline V gene data show CDR1 as SGHTA and CDR2 as FQGNSA. V lost 5 bases and J lost 1, with 5 bases in between. As DNA, the CDR3 is TGTGCCAGCAGCCTCCTGAACACCGGGGAGCTGTTTTTT. It encodes CASSLLNTGELFF.

The rearrangement links TRBV20-1 to TRBJ1-1; D remains unclear. Per the germline V gene, CDR1 is DFQATT and CDR2 is SNEGSKA (reference sequence). The V end lost 7 bases, the J end lost 2 bases, and 17 bases lay between the germline ends. The CDR3 spans 14 residues. CDR3 nucleotide sequence: TGCAGTGACCTAGAAGTGTCCAGCAACACTGAAGCTTTCTTT. This codes for CSDLEVSSNTEAFF.

This clonotype occurred many times. The chain uses TRBV19 and TRBJ2-1; the D gene is possibly TRBD1 (6 bases). The CDR3 runs 12 residues. From germline, CDR1 is LNHDA and CDR2 SQIVND (reference sequence). Trimming removed 5 bases at V and 9 bases at J, with 11 bases between. The CDR3 coding sequence is TGTGCCAGTAGTTTGGGGGCGCTTGAGCAGTTCTTC. As protein: CASSLGALEQFF.